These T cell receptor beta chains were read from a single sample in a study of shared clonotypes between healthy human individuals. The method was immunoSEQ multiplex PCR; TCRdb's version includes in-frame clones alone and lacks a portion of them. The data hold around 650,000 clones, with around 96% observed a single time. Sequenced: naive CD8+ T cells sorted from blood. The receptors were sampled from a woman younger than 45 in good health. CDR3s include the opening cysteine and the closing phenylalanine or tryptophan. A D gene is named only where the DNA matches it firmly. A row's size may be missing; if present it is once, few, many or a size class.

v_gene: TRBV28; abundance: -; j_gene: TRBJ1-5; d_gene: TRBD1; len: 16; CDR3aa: CASRTEGQGWDQPQHF; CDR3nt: TGTGCCAGCAGAACCGAAGGACAGGGGTGGGATCAGCCCCAGCATTTT
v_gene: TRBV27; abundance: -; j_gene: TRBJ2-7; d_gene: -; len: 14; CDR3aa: CASSFGGGRYEQYF; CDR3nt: TGTGCCAGCAGTTTCGGGGGCGGTCGCTACGAGCAGTACTTC
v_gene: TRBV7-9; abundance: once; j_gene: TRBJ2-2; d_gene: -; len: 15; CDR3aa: CASSPQGSNTGELFF; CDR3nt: TGTGCCAGCAGCCCACAGGGATCGAACACCGGGGAGCTGTTTTTT
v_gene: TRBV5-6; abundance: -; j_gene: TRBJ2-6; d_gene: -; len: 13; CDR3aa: CASSESGANVLTF; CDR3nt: TGTGCCAGCAGCGAGTCCGGGGCCAACGTCCTGACTTTC
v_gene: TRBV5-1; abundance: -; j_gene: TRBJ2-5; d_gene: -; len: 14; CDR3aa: CASSLDGGRETQYF; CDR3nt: TGCGCCAGCAGCTTGGATGGGGGCCGGGAGACCCAGTACTTC
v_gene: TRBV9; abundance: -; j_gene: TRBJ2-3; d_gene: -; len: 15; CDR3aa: CASSAGGTRADTQYF; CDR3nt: TGTGCCAGCAGCGCCGGGGGTACGAGGGCAGATACGCAGTATTTT
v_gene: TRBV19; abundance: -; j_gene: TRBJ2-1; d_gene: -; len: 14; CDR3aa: CASSMAPTGNEQFF; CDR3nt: TGTGCCAGTAGTATGGCACCCACTGGGAATGAGCAGTTCTTC
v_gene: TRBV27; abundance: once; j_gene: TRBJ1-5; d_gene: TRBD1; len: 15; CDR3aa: CASSFGTGLDQPQHF; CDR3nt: TGTGCCAGCAGTTTTGGGACAGGGCTAGACCAGCCCCAGCATTTT
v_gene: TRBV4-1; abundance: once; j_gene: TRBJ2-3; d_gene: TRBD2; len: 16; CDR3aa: CASSPTSGGVLNTQYF; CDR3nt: TGCGCCAGCAGCCCGACTAGCGGGGGCGTGCTAAATACGCAGTATTTT
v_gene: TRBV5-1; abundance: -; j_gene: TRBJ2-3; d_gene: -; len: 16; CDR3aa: CASSPGEAGGTDTQYF; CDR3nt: TGCGCCAGCAGCCCGGGGGAGGCAGGGGGCACAGATACGCAGTATTTT
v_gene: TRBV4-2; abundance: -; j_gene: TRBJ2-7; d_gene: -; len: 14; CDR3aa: CASSQPTESYEQYF; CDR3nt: TGTGCCAGCAGCCAACCCACTGAGTCCTACGAGCAGTACTTC
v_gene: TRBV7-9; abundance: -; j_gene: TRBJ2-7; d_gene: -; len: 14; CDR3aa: CASSSGGVFVEQYF; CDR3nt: TGTGCCAGCAGCTCGGGCGGTGTTTTTGTCGAGCAGTACTTC
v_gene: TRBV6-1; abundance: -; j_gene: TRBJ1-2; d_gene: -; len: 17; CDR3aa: CASSENPRGALNYGYTF; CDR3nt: TGTGCCAGCAGTGAAAATCCTCGGGGGGCCTTGAACTATGGCTACACCTTC
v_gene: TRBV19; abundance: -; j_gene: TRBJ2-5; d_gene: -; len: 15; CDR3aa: CASSPGGLYQETQYF; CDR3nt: TGTGCCAGTAGCCCAGGAGGCCTGTACCAAGAGACCCAGTACTTC
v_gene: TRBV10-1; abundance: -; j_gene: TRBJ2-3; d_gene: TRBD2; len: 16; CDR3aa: CASSEGLAAYTDTQYF; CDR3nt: TGCGCCAGCAGTGAAGGACTAGCGGCTTATACAGATACGCAGTATTTT
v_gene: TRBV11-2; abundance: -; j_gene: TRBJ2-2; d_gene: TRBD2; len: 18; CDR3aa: CASSLGLAGFTNTGELFF; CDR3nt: TGTGCCAGCAGCTTAGGACTAGCGGGGTTCACCAACACCGGGGAGCTGTTTTTT
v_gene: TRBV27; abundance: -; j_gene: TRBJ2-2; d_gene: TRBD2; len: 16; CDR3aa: CASSLGLAGGTGELFF; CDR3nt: TGTGCCAGCAGTTTAGGGCTAGCGGGAGGAACCGGGGAGCTGTTTTTT
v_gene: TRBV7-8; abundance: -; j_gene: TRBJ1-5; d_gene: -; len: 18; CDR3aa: CASSHNPGSKRGNQPQHF; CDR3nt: TGTGCCAGCAGCCACAATCCGGGGTCAAAGAGGGGCAATCAGCCCCAGCATTTT
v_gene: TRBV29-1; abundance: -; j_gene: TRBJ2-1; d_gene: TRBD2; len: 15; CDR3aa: CSVAGPSGSYNEQFF; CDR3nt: TGCAGCGTTGCCGGACCTAGCGGCTCCTACAATGAGCAGTTCTTC
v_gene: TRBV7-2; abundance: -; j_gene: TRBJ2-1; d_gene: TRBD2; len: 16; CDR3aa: CASSLLAGGLYNEQFF; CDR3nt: TGTGCCAGCAGCTTACTAGCGGGAGGTCTCTACAATGAGCAGTTCTTC
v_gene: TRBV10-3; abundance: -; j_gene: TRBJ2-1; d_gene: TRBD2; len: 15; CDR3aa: CAIKSGDLDYNEQFF; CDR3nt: TGTGCCATCAAAAGCGGGGATTTAGACTACAATGAGCAGTTCTTC
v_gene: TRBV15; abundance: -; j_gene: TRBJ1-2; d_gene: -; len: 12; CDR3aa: CATSSIGEEVTF; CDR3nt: TGTGCCACCAGCAGTATAGGCGAGGAGGTGACCTTC
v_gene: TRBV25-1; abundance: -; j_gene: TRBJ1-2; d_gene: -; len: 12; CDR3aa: CASRALNYGYTF; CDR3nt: TGTGCCAGCAGGGCACTTAACTATGGCTACACCTTC
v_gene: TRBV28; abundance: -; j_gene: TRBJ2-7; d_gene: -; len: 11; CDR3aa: CASSPLYEQYF; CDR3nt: TGTGCCAGCAGCCCTCTTTACGAGCAGTACTTC
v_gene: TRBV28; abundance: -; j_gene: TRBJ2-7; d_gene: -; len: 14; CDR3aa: CASSLSRASYEQYF; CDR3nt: TGTGCCAGCAGTTTATCCAGGGCTTCCTACGAGCAGTACTTC
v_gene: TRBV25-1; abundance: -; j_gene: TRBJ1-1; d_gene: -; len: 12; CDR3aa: CASSEFGDEAFF; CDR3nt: TGTGCCAGCAGTGAATTTGGGGATGAAGCTTTCTTT
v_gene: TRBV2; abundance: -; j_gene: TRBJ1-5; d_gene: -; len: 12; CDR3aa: CASSIINQPQHF; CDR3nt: TGTGCCAGCAGTATAATCAATCAGCCCCAGCATTTT
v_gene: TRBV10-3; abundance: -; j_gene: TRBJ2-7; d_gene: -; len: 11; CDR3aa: CASAVEYEQYF; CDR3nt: TGTGCCTCCGCGGTCGAGTACGAGCAGTACTTC
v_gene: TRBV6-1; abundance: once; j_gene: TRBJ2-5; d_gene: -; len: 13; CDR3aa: CASRARLGETQYF; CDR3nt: TGTGCCAGCCGCGCACGATTGGGGGAGACCCAGTACTTC
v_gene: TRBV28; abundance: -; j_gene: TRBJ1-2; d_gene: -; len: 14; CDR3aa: CASSLGSVSYGYTF; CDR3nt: TGTGCCAGCAGTTTGGGCAGCGTCAGCTATGGCTACACCTTC
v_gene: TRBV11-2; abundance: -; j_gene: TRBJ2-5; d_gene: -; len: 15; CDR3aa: CASSSGPSVRETQYF; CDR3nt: TGTGCCAGCAGCTCCGGACCGTCAGTTCGGGAGACCCAGTACTTC
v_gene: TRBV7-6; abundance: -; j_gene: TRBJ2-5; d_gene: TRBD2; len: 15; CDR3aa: CASSLRLADQETQYF; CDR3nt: TGTGCCAGCAGCTTGCGACTAGCGGACCAAGAGACCCAGTACTTC
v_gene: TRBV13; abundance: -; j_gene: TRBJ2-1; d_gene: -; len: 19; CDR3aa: CASSLSGPTEILLGNEQFF; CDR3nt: TGTGCCAGCAGCCTCTCCGGCCCCACGGAGATATTGTTGGGCAATGAGCAGTTCTTC
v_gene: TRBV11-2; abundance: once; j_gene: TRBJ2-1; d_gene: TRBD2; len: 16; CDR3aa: CASSGTSGRTYNEQFF; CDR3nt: TGTGCCAGCAGCGGGACTAGCGGGAGGACGTACAATGAGCAGTTCTTC
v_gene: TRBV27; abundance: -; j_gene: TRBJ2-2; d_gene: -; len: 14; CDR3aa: CASSFGPNTGELFF; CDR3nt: TGTGCCAGCAGTTTTGGTCCGAACACCGGGGAGCTGTTTTTT
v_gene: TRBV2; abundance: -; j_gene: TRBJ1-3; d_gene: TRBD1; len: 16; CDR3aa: CASRSFTGVRGNTIYF; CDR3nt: TGTGCCAGCAGGAGTTTCACAGGGGTGCGAGGAAACACCATATATTTT
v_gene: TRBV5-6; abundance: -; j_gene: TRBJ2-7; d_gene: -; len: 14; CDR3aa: CASSFDWYSYEQYF; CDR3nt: TGTGCCAGCAGCTTCGACTGGTACTCCTACGAGCAGTACTTC
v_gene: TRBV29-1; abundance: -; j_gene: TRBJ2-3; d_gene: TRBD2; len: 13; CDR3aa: CSINAGARDTQYF; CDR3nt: TGCAGCATTAACGCGGGAGCACGAGATACGCAGTATTTT
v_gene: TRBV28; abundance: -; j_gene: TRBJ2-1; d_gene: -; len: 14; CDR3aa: CATAGPSSYNEQFF; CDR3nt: TGTGCCACCGCGGGGCCCAGCTCCTACAATGAGCAGTTCTTC
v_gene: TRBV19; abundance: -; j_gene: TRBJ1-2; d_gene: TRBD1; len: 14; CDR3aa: CASSPRDRHYGYTF; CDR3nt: TGTGCCAGTAGTCCCAGGGACAGGCACTATGGCTACACCTTC
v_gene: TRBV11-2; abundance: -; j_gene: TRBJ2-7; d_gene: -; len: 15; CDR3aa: CASSPLAVSPYEQYF; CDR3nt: TGTGCCAGCAGCCCCCTCGCCGTATCCCCCTACGAGCAGTACTTC
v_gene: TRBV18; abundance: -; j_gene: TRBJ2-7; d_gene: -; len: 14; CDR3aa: CASSPGTASYEQYF; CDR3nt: TGTGCCAGCTCACCCGGGACGGCCTCTTACGAGCAGTACTTC
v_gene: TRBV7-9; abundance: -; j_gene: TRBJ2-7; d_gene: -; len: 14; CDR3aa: CASSLANGGYEQYF; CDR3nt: TGTGCCAGCAGCTTAGCGAATGGTGGCTACGAGCAGTACTTC
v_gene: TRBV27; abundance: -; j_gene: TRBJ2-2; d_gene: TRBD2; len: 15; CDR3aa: CASSSGTSPTGELFF; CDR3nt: TGTGCCAGCAGTTCCGGGACTAGCCCCACCGGGGAGCTGTTTTTT
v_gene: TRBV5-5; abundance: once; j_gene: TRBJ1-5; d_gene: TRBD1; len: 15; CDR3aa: CASSLGGTGDQPQHF; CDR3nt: TGTGCCAGCAGCTTGGGGGGGACAGGGGATCAGCCCCAGCATTTT
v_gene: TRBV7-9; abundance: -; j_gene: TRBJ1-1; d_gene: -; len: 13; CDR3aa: CASSFWGGTEAFF; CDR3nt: TGTGCCAGCAGCTTTTGGGGCGGCACTGAAGCTTTCTTT
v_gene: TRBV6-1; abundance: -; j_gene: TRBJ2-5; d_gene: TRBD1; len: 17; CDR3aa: CASSESEGQGAGETQYF; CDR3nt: TGTGCCAGCAGTGAATCCGAGGGACAGGGGGCTGGAGAGACCCAGTACTTC
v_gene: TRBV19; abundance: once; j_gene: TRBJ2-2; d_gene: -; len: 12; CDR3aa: CASAAGYGELFF; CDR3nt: TGTGCCAGTGCGGCAGGGTACGGGGAGCTGTTTTTT
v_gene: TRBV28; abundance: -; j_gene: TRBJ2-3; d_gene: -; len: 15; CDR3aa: CASSFTGVAPDTQYF; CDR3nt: TGTGCCAGCAGTTTCACGGGAGTGGCCCCAGATACGCAGTATTTT
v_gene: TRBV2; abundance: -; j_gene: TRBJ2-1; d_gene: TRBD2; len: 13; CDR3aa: CASSSGSLNEQFF; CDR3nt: TGTGCCAGCAGTAGCGGGAGTTTGAATGAGCAGTTCTTC
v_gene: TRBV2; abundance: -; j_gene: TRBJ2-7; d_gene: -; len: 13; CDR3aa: CASTVGDVYEQYF; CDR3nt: TGTGCCAGCACTGTGGGAGATGTCTACGAGCAGTACTTC
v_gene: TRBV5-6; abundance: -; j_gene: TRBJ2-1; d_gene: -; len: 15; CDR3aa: CASSPTRRLYNEQFF; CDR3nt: TGTGCCAGCAGCCCGACTCGGAGGCTCTACAATGAGCAGTTCTTC